Following are 14 T cell receptor beta chains from one sample sequenced in a study of cytomegalovirus exposure and HLA in healthy donors. The PCR had 60 Vbeta and 13 Jbeta primers. Using immunoSEQ multiplex PCR, the repertoire was profiled, and TCRdb retains in-frame clones only, with some absent. The repertoire holds 170,000 or so clones, with 80% as singletons. Sequences were obtained from PBMCs. The receptors originated from a boy between 5 and 17 years old in good health and CMV-seronegative.

The chain recombines TRBV6-1 with TRBJ2-5; TRBD1 matches 10 bases. This CDR3 contains 14 residues. The V segment lost 6 bases and the J segment 3 bases; nucleotides outside the gene matches: 4. Per germline, CDR1 MNHNS and CDR2 SASEGT. CDR3 region: CASRSTGGEETQYF. The CDR3 DNA reads as TGTGCCAGCAGATCGACAGGGGGCGAAGAGACCCAGTACTTC.

The chain links TRBV5-4 to TRBJ1-1, with TRBD1 matching 12 bases. CDR1 is SGHNT, CDR2 YYREEE, per germline (reference sequence). CDR3 length: 18 amino acids. V lost 2 bases, J lost 0 bases, and 8 bases stayed unmatched. This CDR3 is CASSLRGQGAWVNTEAFF. Here the CDR3 DNA reads TGTGCCAGCAGCTTACGGGGACAGGGGGCTTGGGTGAACACTGAAGCTTTCTTT.

The J gene is TRBJ2-7, the V gene TRBV11-2; 7 bases are a match to TRBD1. There are 14 residues in the CDR3. The germline V gene has CDR1 SGHAT and CDR2 FQNNGV. The V and J ends lost 1 base and 5 bases, in that order; junction bases with no gene match: 5. The chain's CDR3 is CASSLVGTANEQYF. The CDR3 coding sequence is TGTGCCAGCAGCTTAGTCGGGACAGCCAACGAGCAGTACTTC.

The genes are TRBV7-2 and TRBJ1-2; D ambiguous. Trimming shortened V by 3 bases and J by 7 bases, and 12 bases separated the two germline ends. This CDR3 has 13 residues. Germline V gene lookup returns CDR1 SGHTA and CDR2 FQGNSA. The CDR3 DNA sequence: TGTGCCAGCAGCTTCTACCCGGGGAGTGGCTACACCTTC. It is translated as CASSFYPGSGYTF.

J is TRBJ2-7 and V is TRBV4-2; D is uncertain. CDR1 and CDR2 from the germline V gene are LGHNA and YNFKEQ. This CDR3 is 14 amino acids long. Trimming left V 0 bases short and J 4 bases short, with 10 bases between. This CDR3 reads CASSQDRPAYEQYF. CDR3 DNA: TGTGCCAGCAGCCAAGATCGCCCCGCGTACGAGCAGTACTTC.

This chain links TRBV2 with TRBJ2-1; D is perhaps TRBD2 (7 bases). Germline V gene sequence: CDR1 SNHLY, CDR2 FYNNEI. The CDR3 has 15 amino acids. With 1 base removed from V and 5 bases from J, the gap between germline ends came to 12 bases. The CDR3 reads CASSEEAGANNEQFF. CDR3 coding DNA: TGTGCCAGCAGTGAAGAGGCGGGGGCTAACAATGAGCAGTTCTTC.

V gene TRBV7-9 combines with J gene TRBJ2-3; TRBD1 matches 9 bases. The CDR3 covers 16 residues. The germline CDR1 and CDR2 sequences are SEHNR and FQNEAQ (reference sequence). With V trimmed by 5 bases and J by 1 base, 7 bases remained unmatched. The CDR3 spells CASSPTGGYGTDTQYF. The CDR3 region has the DNA TGTGCCAGCAGCCCAACAGGGGGCTATGGCACAGATACGCAGTATTTT.

This clone has just one count. This chain uses TRBV5-4 with TRBJ1-1; 9 bases align to TRBD1. The junction had 11 bases not matched to a gene; V was cut back by 2 bases and J by 12 bases. The CDR3 is made up of 14 amino acids. Germline V CDR1 and CDR2: SGHNT, YYREEE (reference sequence). CDR3 sequence reads: CASSLLKGQGETFF. The CDR3, as DNA: TGTGCCAGCAGCTTACTCAAGGGACAGGGTGAGACTTTCTTT.

This clone occurred once. This chain uses TRBV4-3 with TRBJ2-2; the D gene is possibly TRBD1 (7 bases). The V gene's germline CDR1 is LGHNA and CDR2 YSLEER. The CDR3 sequence is 17 residues long. The V and J ends lost 0 bases and 3 bases respectively, with 14 bases between them. The CDR3: CASSQDRFRGDTGELFF. CDR3 bases: TGCGCCAGCAGCCAAGATCGATTCAGGGGGGACACCGGGGAGCTGTTTTTT.

This clone was seen only once. The CDR3 nucleotides read TGTGCCAGCAGCTTTGCTAGCGGACTTTCGTACGAGCAGTACTTC. Translation gives CASSFASGLSYEQYF. The chain has TRBV7-9 and TRBJ2-7, with 7 bases fitting TRBD2. The CDR3 contains 15 residues. Looked up from germline, CDR1 is SEHNR and CDR2 is FQNEAQ (reference sequence). Trimming took 3 bases from V and 4 from J; bases not matched to a gene: 9. Variable domain in full (rest from reference TRBV7-9 and TRBJ2-7): DTGVSQNPRHKITKRGQNVTFRCDPISEHNRLYWYRQTLGQGPEFLTYFQNEAQLEKSRLLSDRFSAERPKGSFSTLEIQRTEQGDSAMYLCASSFASGLSYEQYFGPGTRLTVT.

CDR3 bases: TGTGCCAGTAGTCTTCCTCGGAGCGGGAGCAGCTCCTCCTTTAACTCCGTCTATGGCTACACCTTC. As protein: CASSLPRSGSSSSFNSVYGYTF. The chain is built from TRBV19 and TRBJ1-2; D is unclear. Per the germline V gene, CDR1 is LNHDA and CDR2 is SQIVND (reference sequence). This CDR3 contains 22 residues. The ends were cut back, 5 bases at V and 4 bases at J, with 38 bases in the middle.

The chain uses TRBV5-1 and TRBJ2-5, with D tentatively TRBD1 (5 bases). Deletions cut 5 bases from V and 2 bases from J, with 7 bases between. Germline CDR1 and CDR2: SGHRS and YFSETQ. This CDR3 comprises 12 residues. Here the CDR3 reads CASRGHQETQYF. The DNA for the CDR3 is TGCGCCAGCAGGGGGCATCAAGAGACCCAGTACTTC.

This chain links TRBV27 with TRBJ2-1; 8 bases align to TRBD1. There are 16 residues in the CDR3. V was pared by 6 bases and J by 3 bases, with 10 bases of the junction left unmatched. Germline V gene data show CDR1 as MNHEY and CDR2 as SMNVEV (reference sequence). The CDR3: CASRDQGQGRYNEQFF. CDR3 DNA sequence: TGTGCCAGCAGGGACCAAGGACAGGGACGCTACAATGAGCAGTTCTTC.

The genes are TRBV6-5 and TRBJ1-2, with TRBD1 matching 7 bases. CDR3 length: 12 residues. Germline CDR1 reads MNHEY; CDR2 reads SVGAGI. Trimming removed 5 bases from V and 8 bases from J; junction bases left unmatched: 5. For the CDR3, the DNA is TGTGCCAGCAGTCTCACAGGGGAAGGCTACACCTTC. Translated: CASSLTGEGYTF.